This T cell receptor (beta chain) appears in the sequencing data of a study of T-cell memory formation after mild COVID-19. Study-wide results and caveats: Memory from before infection featured some responding clones, which suggests cross-reactive memory joined.

Regarding this clonotype: Its antigen is not identified.

The CDR3 is 18 residues long. Germline V lookup: CDR1 MNHEY, CDR2 SVGEGT. V lost 7 bases, J lost 2 bases, and 23 bases lay in between. TCRdb reprocessed the 5' RACE reads with MiXCR, giving one entry per CDR3 protein. The sample contains 450,000 or so distinct CDR3 sequences, around a quarter of which appear only once. Sequencing input: PBMCs or a T cell subset sorted from them (not recorded which). This TCR derives from an adult woman who had mild COVID-19 (a few samples of this study predate the infection). Cell type and time point are not known. This sequence joins TRBV6-2 or TRBV6-3 and TRBJ2-2, with D possibly being TRBD1 or TRBD2 (6 bases each). The CDR3 coding sequence is TGTGCCAGCACTACGGGGGCCCTGGCGGGACCCAACACCGGGGAGCTGTTTTTT. This sequence encodes CASTTGALAGPNTGELFF.